This T cell receptor beta chain came from a study of sequential checkpoint blockade in melanoma. Treatment of the sample: randomized to nivolumab then ipilimumab (arm A) or the reverse (arm B). Using immunoSEQ multiplex PCR, the repertoire was profiled, and TCRdb retains in-frame clones only, with some absent. The repertoire holds around 3,000 clones, with 15% to 20% as singletons. This clone has just a few counts. The J segment lost 5 bases and the V segment lost 5 bases, leaving 8 bases of the junction unmatched. This CDR3 contains 15 residues. Germline V lookup: CDR1 MGHDK, CDR2 SYGVNS. Sequencing was performed on tumor tissue (inferred from file names), taken from a patient given nivolumab and ipilimumab in sequence. The clonotype was recovered from a human donor with melanoma. V gene TRBV25-1 combines with J gene TRBJ2-2; TRBD2 matches 7 bases. The CDR3 here is CASSPPGEGTGELFF. The CDR3 DNA reads TGTGCCAGCAGTCCCCCGGGGGAGGGGACCGGGGAGCTGTTTTTT.